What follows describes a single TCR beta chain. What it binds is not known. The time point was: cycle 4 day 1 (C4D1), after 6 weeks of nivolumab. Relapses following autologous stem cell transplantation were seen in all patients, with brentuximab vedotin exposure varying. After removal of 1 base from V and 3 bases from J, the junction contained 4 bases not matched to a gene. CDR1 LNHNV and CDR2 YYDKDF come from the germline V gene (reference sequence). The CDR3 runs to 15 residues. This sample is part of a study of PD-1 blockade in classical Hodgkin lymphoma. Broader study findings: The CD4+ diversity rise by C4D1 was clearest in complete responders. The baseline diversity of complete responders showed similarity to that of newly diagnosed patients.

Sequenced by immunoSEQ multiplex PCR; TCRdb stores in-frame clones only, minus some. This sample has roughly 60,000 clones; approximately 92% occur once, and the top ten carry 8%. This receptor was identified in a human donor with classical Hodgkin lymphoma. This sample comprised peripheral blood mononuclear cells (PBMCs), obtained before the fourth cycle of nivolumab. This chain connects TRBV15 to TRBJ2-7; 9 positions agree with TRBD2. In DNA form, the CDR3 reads TGTGCCACCAGCAGAGCGCGGGAGGGCCTCTACGAGCAGTACTTC. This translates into CATSRAREGLYEQYF.